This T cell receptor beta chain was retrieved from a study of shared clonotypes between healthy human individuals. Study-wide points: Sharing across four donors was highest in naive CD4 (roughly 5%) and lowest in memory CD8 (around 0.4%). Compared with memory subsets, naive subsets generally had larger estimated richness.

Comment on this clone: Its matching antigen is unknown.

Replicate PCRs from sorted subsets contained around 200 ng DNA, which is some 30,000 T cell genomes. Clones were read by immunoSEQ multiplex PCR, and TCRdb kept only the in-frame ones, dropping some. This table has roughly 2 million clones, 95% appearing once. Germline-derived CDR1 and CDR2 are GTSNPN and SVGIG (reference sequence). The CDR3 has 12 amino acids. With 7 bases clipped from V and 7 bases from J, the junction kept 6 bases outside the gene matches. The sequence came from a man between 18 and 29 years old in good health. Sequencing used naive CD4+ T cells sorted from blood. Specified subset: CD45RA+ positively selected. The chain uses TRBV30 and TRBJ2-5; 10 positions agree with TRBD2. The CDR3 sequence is CASSGGGPTQYF. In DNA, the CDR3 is TGTGCCTCCAGCGGGGGGGGCCCGACCCAGTACTTC.